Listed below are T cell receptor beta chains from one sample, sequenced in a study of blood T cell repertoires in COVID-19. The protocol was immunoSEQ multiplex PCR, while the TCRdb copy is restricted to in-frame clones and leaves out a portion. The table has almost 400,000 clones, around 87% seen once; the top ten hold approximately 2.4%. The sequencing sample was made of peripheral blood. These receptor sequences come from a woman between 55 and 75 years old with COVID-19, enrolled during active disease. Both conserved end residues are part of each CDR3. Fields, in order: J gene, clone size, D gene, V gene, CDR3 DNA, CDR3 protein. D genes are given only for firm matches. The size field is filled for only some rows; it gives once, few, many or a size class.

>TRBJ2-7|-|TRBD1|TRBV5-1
TGCGCCAGCAGCCCATCCCGGACAGGGGCCCCCGAGAGGCAGTACTTC
CASSPSRTGAPERQYF
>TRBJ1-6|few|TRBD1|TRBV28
TGTGCCAGCAGTTTTGACAGGGACTATAATTCACCCCTCCACTTT
CASSFDRDYNSPLHF
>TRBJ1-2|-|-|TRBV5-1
TGCGCCAGCAGCTCCATCGTCCCCGGGACAGGCTACACCTTC
CASSSIVPGTGYTF
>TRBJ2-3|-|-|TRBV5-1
TGCGCCAGCAGCTTGGAATCTTTCCGGGATACGCAGTATTTT
CASSLESFRDTQYF
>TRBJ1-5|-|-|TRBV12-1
TGTGCCAGCAGCTTCTCACAGCTAAATCAGCCCCAGCATTTT
CASSFSQLNQPQHF
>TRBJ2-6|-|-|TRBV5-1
TGCGCCAGCAGCTTGGGCGGTAGCGGGGCCAACGTCCTGACTTTC
CASSLGGSGANVLTF
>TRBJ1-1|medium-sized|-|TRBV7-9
TGTGCCAGCAGCTCTGGGCTGAGCACTGAAGCTTTCTTT
CASSSGLSTEAFF
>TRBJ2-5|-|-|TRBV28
TGTGCCAGCAGTTTGATCCCTAAGACCCAGTACTTC
CASSLIPKTQYF
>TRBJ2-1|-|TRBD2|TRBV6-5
TGTGCCAGCACCCTAACTAGCGGGGGGTACAATGAGCAGTTCTTC
CASTLTSGGYNEQFF
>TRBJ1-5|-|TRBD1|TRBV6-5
TGTGCCAGCAGTCCCGCGGGACAGGGGCGTCAGCCCCAGCATTTT
CASSPAGQGRQPQHF
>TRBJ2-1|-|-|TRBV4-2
TGTGCCAGCAGCCTCAAAGCGGAGGGCCAGAATGAGCAGTTCTTC
CASSLKAEGQNEQFF
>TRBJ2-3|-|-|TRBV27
TGTGCCAGCAGTTTTCCGGGGGTTTCGGCCAGGATTGATACGCAGTATTTT
CASSFPGVSARIDTQYF
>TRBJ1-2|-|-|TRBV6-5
TGTGCCAGCAGACGCAACGGGGTACGGGATGGCTACACCTTC
CASRRNGVRDGYTF
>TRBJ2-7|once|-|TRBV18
TGTGCCAGCTCACCGGAGGGGGCATCAGGCCACGAGCAGTACTTC
CASSPEGASGHEQYF
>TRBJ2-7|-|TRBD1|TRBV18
TGTGCCAGCTCACCACGGACACAGGGGGCAAAATACGAGCAGTACTTC
CASSPRTQGAKYEQYF
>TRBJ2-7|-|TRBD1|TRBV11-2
TGTGCCAGCAGCTTAGATCCGACAGGGTCCTACGAGCAGTACTTC
CASSLDPTGSYEQYF
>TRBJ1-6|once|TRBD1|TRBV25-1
TGTGCCAGCAGTGACCGGACAGGGTCCTATAATTCACCCCTCCACTTT
CASSDRTGSYNSPLHF
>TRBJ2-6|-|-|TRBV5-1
TGCGCCAGCAGCTTGGGGCAGTCTGGGGCCAACGTCCTGACTTTC
CASSLGQSGANVLTF
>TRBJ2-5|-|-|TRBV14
TGTGCCGGCAGCCAGCTCGCGGTGGGGGGTTGGCAAGAGACCCAGTACTTC
CAGSQLAVGGWQETQYF
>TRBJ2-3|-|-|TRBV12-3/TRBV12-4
TGTGCCAGCAGAGGCGGGGAAGGAGATACGCAGTATTTT
CASRGGEGDTQYF
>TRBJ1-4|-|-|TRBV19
TGTGCCAGTAGTACCGGGAGGGGGGGACGGCCTAATGAAAAACTGTTTTTT
CASSTGRGGRPNEKLFF
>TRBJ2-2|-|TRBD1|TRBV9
TGTGCCAGCAGCGCACCCCGGGACAGGGGACTATCGGGGGAGCTGTTTTTT
CASSAPRDRGLSGELFF
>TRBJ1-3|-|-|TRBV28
TGTGCCAGCAGTCAGCGCGGAGAAGGAAACACCATATATTTT
CASSQRGEGNTIYF
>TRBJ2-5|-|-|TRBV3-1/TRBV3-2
TGTGCCAGCAGCCAAGTCCTGGCTGGAGCCCAGTACTTC
CASSQVLAGAQYF
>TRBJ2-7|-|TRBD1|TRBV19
TGTGCCAGTAGTATAGACGGACAGGGGATTTCCCCCGAGCAGTACTTC
CASSIDGQGISPEQYF
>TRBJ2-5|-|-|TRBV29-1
TGCAGCGTCCCTAGGGGAGGAGCCGCTCAAGAGACCCAGTACTTC
CSVPRGGAAQETQYF
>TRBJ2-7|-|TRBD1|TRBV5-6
TGTGCCAGCAGCTGGGACAGGGGGGCAGGCGAGCAGTACTTC
CASSWDRGAGEQYF
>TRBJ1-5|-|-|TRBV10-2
TGCGCCAGCACCCTAGACAGTAACAATCAGCCCCAGCATTTT
CASTLDSNNQPQHF
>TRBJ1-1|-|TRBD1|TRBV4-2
TGTGCCAGCAGCCAAGGGGACAGGGAAAACACTGAAGCTTTCTTT
CASSQGDRENTEAFF
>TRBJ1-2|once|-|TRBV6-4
TGTGCCAGCAGTGACTCGTTGATCAGGGGCTTTAACTATGGCTACACCTTC
CASSDSLIRGFNYGYTF
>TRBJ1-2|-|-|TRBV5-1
TGCGCCAGCAGCTCCCCGGACAGAGCTAACTATGGCTACACCTTC
CASSSPDRANYGYTF
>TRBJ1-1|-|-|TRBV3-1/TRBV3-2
TGTGCCAGCCGTGAGGGATGGGGTGAAGCTTTCTTT
CASREGWGEAFF
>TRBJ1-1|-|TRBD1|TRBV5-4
TGTGCCAGCAGCTTTGACAGGGGCTCGGAGAAAGCTTTCTTT
CASSFDRGSEKAFF
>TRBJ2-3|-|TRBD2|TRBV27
TGTGCCAGCAGTCTGCGGACTAGCGGGGGGGCGGATACGCAGTATTTT
CASSLRTSGGADTQYF
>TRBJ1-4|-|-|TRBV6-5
TGTGCCAGCTCCTCGACGTCTCCGGGTGTAGAAAAACTGTTTTTT
CASSSTSPGVEKLFF
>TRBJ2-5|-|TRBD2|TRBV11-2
TGTGCCAGCAGCTCACCGGGGGGAGTCCAAGAGACCCAGTACTTC
CASSSPGGVQETQYF
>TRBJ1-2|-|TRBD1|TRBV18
TGTGCCAGCTCACCAAGGGACAGGAACTATGGCTACACCTTC
CASSPRDRNYGYTF
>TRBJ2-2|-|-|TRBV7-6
TGTGCCAGCAGCTTAGCACCCCCTGTAAGGGGCACCGGGGAGCTGTTTTTT
CASSLAPPVRGTGELFF
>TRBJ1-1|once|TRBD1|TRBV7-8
TGTGCCAGCAGCTCGGGACAGCCGAACACTGAAGCTTTCTTT
CASSSGQPNTEAFF
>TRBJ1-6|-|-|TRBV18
TGTGCCAGCTCACCACCGAATAGGGGGAAAAATTCACCCCTCCACTTT
CASSPPNRGKNSPLHF
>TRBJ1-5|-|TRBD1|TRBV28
TGTGCCAGCACCCTCAATAGGGGGGGGACAGGGGCTGGTCAGCCCCAGCATTTT
CASTLNRGGTGAGQPQHF
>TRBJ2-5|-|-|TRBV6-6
TGTGCCAGCAGGTACCAGGGTGCCCAAGAGACCCAGTACTTC
CASRYQGAQETQYF
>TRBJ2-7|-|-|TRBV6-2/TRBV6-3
TGTGCCAGCAGCCGAATCCGGACAGTCGCCTACGAGCAGTACTTC
CASSRIRTVAYEQYF